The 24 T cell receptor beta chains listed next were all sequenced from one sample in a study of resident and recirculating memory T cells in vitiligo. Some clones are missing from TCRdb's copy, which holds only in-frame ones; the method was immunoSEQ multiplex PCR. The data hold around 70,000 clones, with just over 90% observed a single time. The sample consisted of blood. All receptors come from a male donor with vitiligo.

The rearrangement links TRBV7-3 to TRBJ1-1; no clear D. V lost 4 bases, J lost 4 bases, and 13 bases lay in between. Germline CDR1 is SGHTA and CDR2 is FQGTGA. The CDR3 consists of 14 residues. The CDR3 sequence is CASSWSNEGTEAFF. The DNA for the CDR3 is TGTGCCAGCAGCTGGTCAAATGAGGGCACTGAAGCTTTCTTT.

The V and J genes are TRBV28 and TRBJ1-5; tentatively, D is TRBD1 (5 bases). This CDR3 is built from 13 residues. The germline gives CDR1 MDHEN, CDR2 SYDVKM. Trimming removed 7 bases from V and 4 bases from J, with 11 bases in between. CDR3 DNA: TGTGCCAGCATCAGGGCCGGGAATCAGCCCCAGCATTTT. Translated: CASIRAGNQPQHF.

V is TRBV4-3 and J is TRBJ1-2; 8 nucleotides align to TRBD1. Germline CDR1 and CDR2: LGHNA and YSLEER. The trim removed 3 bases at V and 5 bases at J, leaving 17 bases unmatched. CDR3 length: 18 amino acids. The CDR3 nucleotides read TGCGCCAGCAGCCAGGAATGGGGGCCGACAGGGGCCCGGTATGGCTACACCTTC. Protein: CASSQEWGPTGARYGYTF.

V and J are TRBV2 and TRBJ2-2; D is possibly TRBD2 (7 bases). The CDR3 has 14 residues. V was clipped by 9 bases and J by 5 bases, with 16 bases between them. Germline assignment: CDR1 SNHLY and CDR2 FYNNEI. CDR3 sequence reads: CASIGGRQTGELFF. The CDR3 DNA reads TGTGCCAGTATCGGGGGGCGGCAAACCGGGGAGCTGTTTTTT.

The CDR3: CASSVGGRVTDTQYF. CDR3 bases: TGTGCCAGCAGCGTAGGGGGCAGGGTCACAGATACGCAGTATTTT. The chain carries TRBV9 and TRBJ2-3, with a possible D match to TRBD1 (5 bases). The V end was cut by 0 bases, the J end by 2 bases, with 10 bases between. The CDR3 sequence is 15 residues long. Germline V gene lookup returns CDR1 SGDLS and CDR2 YYNGEE.

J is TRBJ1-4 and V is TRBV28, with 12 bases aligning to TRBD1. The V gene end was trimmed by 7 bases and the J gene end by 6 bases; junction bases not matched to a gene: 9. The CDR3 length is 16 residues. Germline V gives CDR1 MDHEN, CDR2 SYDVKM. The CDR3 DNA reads TGTGCCAGCAAAGGGACAGGGGGCGCGGTGGATGAAAAACTGTTTTTT. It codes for CASKGTGGAVDEKLFF.

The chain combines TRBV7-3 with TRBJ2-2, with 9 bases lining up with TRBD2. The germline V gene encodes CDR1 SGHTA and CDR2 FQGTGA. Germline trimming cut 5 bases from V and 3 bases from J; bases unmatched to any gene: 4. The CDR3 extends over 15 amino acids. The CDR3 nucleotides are TGTGCCAGCAGCCGGAGCGGGGGGCACACCGGGGAGCTGTTTTTT. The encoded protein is CASSRSGGHTGELFF.

Written as DNA, the CDR3 is TGCGCCAGCAGCCAAGTCGCCGGGACAGGTGGAGGCAGTGGCAATCAGCCCCAGCATTTT. Its protein is CASSQVAGTGGGSGNQPQHF. The gene calls are TRBV4-1 and TRBJ1-5; TRBD1 aligns across 8 bases. Germline CDR1 reads MGHRA; CDR2 reads YSYEKL. The CDR3 has 20 residues. V trimming: 1 base; J trimming: 2 bases; junction bases outside the gene matches: 16.

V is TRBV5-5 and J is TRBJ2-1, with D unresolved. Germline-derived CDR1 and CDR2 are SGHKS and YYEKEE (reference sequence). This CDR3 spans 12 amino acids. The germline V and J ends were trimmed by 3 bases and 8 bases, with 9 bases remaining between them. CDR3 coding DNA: TGTGCCAGCAGCTCTGCAAGCGATGAGCAGTTCTTC. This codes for CASSSASDEQFF. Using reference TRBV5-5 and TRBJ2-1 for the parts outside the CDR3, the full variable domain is DAGVTQSPTHLIKTRGQQVTLRCSPISGHKSVSWYQQVLGQGPQFIFQYYEKEERGRGNFPDRFSARQFPNYSSELNVNALLLGDSALYLCASSSASDEQFFGPGTRLTVL.

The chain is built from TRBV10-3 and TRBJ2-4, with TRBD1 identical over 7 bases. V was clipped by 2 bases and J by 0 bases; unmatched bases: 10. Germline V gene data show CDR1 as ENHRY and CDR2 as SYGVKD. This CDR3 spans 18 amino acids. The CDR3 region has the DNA TGTGCCATCAGTGAGGAGTTATACAGGGGAGTAGCCAAAAACATTCAGTACTTC. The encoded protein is CAISEELYRGVAKNIQYF.

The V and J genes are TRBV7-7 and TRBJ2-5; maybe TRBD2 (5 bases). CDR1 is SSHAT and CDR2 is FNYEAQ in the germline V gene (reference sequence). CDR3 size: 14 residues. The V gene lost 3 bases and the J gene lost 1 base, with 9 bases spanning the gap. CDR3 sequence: CASSLRGLQETQYF. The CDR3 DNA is TGTGCCAGCAGCTTGCGCGGGCTCCAAGAGACCCAGTACTTC. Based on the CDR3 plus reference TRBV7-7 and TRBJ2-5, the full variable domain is GAGVSQSPRYKVTKRGQDVTLRCDPISSHATLYWYQQALGQGPEFLTYFNYEAQPDKSGLPSDRFSAERPEGSISTLTIQRTEQRDSAMYRCASSLRGLQETQYFGPGTRLLVL.

The CDR3 coding sequence is TGTGCCAGCAGCTTGGACATCTCTGGAAACACCATATATTTT. Its translation: CASSLDISGNTIYF. This chain connects TRBV11-2 to TRBJ1-3, with D perhaps TRBD1 (5 bases). CDR1 is SGHAT, CDR2 FQNNGV, per germline. V lost 3 bases and J lost 0, with 6 bases in between. This CDR3 contains 14 residues.

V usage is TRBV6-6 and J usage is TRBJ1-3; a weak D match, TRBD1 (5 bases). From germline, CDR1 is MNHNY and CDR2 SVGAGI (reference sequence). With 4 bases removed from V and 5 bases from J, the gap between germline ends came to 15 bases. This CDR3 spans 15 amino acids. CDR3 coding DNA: TGTGCCAGCAGTTTAGTGGCAGGGAGGAGAAACACCATATATTTT. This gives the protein CASSLVAGRRNTIYF.

The CDR3: CASSSPGQGTGELFF. The CDR3 coding sequence is TGCGCCAGCAGTTCCCCCGGACAGGGGACCGGGGAGCTGTTTTTT. This chain joins TRBV5-1 and TRBJ2-2; 9 nucleotides match TRBD1. V gave up 5 bases and J gave up 5 bases; unmatched junction bases: 7. Germline loops: CDR1 SGHRS, CDR2 YFSETQ. The length of the CDR3 is 15 residues.

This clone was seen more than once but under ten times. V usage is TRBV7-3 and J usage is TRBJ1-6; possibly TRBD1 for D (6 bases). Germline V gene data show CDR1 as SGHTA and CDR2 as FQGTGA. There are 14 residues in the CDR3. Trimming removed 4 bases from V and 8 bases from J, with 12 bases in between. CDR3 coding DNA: TGTGCCAGCAGCTCCGGACAGTGGGATTCACCCCTCCACTTT. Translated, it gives CASSSGQWDSPLHF.

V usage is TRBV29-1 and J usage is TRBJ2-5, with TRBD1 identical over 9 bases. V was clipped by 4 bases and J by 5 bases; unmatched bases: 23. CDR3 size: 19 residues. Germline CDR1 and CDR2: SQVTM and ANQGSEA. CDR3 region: CSVALRAKKDRGKRETQYF. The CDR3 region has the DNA TGCAGCGTTGCTCTGAGAGCAAAAAAGGACAGGGGTAAGAGGGAGACCCAGTACTTC.

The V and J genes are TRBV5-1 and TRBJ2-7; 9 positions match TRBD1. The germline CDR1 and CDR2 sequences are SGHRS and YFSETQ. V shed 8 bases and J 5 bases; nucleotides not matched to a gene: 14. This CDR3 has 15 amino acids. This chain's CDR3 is CASRMPGTGRNEQYF. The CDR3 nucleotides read TGCGCCAGTAGGATGCCCGGGACAGGGAGGAACGAGCAGTACTTC.

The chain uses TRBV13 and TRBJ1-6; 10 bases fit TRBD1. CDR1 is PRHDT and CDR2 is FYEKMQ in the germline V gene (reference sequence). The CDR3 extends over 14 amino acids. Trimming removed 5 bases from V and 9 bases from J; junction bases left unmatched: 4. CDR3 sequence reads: CASSAGTGASPLHF. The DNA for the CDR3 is TGTGCCAGCAGCGCCGGGACAGGGGCTTCACCCCTCCACTTT.

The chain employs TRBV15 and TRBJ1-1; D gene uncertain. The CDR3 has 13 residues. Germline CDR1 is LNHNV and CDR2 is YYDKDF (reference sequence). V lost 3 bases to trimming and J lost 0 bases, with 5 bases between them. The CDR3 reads CATSRQVNTEAFF. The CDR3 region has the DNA TGTGCCACCAGCAGGCAGGTGAACACTGAAGCTTTCTTT.

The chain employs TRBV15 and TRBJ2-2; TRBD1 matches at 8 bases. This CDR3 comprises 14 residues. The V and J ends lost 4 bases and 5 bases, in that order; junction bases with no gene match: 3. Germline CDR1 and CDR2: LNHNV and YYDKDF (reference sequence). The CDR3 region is CATSTQGATGELFF. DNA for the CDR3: TGTGCCACCAGCACCCAGGGGGCAACCGGGGAGCTGTTTTTT.

DNA for the CDR3: TGTGCCACCAGCTTACAGGGTATCACTGAAGCTTTCTTT. It specifies CATSLQGITEAFF. This chain uses TRBV15 with TRBJ1-1; perhaps TRBD1 as D (6 bases). V was cut by 5 bases and J by 4 bases, with 11 bases left in between. The CDR3 runs to 13 residues. Germline assignment: CDR1 LNHNV and CDR2 YYDKDF (reference sequence).

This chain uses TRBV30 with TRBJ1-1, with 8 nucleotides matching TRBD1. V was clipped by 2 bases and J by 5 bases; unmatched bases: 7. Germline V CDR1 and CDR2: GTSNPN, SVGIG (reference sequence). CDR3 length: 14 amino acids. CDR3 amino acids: CAWSPRTGWTEAFF. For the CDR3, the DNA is TGTGCCTGGAGTCCCCGGACAGGGTGGACTGAAGCTTTCTTT. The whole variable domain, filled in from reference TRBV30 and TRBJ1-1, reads SQTIHQWPATLVQPVGSPLSLECTVEGTSNPNLYWYRQAAGRGLQLLFYSVGIGQISSEVPQNLSASRPQDRQFILSSKKLLLSDSGFYLCAWSPRTGWTEAFFGQGTRLTVV.

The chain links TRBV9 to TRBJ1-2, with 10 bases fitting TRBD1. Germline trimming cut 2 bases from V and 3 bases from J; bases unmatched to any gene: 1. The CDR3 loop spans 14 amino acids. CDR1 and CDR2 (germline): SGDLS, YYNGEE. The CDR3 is CASSVGTGDYGYTF. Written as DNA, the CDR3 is TGTGCCAGCAGCGTGGGGACAGGGGACTATGGCTACACCTTC.

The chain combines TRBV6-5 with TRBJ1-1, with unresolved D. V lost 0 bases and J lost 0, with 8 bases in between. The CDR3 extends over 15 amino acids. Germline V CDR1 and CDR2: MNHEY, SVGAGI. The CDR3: CASSYSTRMNTEAFF. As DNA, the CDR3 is TGTGCCAGCAGTTACTCGACTCGGATGAACACTGAAGCTTTCTTT.